This TCR beta chain was identified in a study of shared clonotypes between healthy human individuals (TCRdb year 2020). General notes on the study: A couple of women and a few men aged 18 to 49 years were included in the cohort. Between about 0.8 and 8.9 billion PBMCs per donor were obtained by leukapheresis. For each donor, CD4 naive and CD4 memory were each run on three plates, CD8 naive on two plates, and CD8 memory on one plate. Blood TCR repertoires of several healthy adults were deeply sequenced to estimate repertoire size and the extent of clonotype sharing between individuals. To increase sequencing depth and limit assay-specific biases, TCR repertoire library preparation and sequencing were carried out by different laboratories using diverse techniques.

CD8 naive samples consisted of CD45RO-negative cells that were positively selected for CCR7, yielding a CD45RA+CCR7+ population without TemRA cells. Healthy HIV-negative adults with no recently reported acute infections or vaccinations were included as donors. Every donor was a Caucasian adult residing in Nashville, Tennessee, USA. After blood collection by leukapheresis, PBMCs were isolated using Ficoll-Histopaque density gradient centrifugation and then cryopreserved in the vapor phase of liquid nitrogen. Analytical flow cytometry was used to check the purity and quantity of every magnetically sorted T cell population. Genomic DNA was isolated from every sorted fraction and measured by UV absorbance on a Nanodrop 2000c. Overall study results and their limits: Across four donors, approximately 4.9% of naive CD4, roughly 3.4% of naive CD8, 2% to 2.5% of memory CD4, and approximately 0.4% of memory CD8 clonotypes were shared. Naive subsets generally had larger estimated clonotype richness than memory subsets did. Clonotypes shared by all four sorted-subset donors showed higher generation probabilities than non-shared clonotypes. Sampling was limited to blood, and TCR repertoires in tissue likely differ from TCR repertoires in blood. The genetic and exposure-history diversity represented was limited by the small number of donors. Rarefaction of sorted-subset datasets indicated incomplete sequencing despite the large sequencing depth. Based on pairwise subsampling, the degree of clonotype sharing among donors was expected to be affected by sequencing depth.

Trimming at the junction amounts to 5 bases on V and 5 bases on J, and the germline ends lie 17 bases apart. Via the germline V gene, CDR1 is SGHTA and CDR2 FQGTGA. The CDR3 contains 15 residues, cysteine and phenylalanine counted. Solely the CDR3 DNA is kept, with 45 bases framed from the first base. In regard to this clone: The antigen this receptor binds is unknown. No base-level quality is on record; no much larger clone is a single base apart.

Using the deep immunoSEQ assay, multiplex PCR amplified TCR CDR3 regions from genomic DNA. For each cell subset, the extracted genomic DNA was distributed evenly across all wells of several immunoSEQ 96-well plates, and each plate served as one replicate. For sorted subsets, 200 to 250 ng of genomic DNA, equivalent to some 33,000 T cell genomes, went into each replicate PCR. The purified libraries were quantified using a Qubit 3.0 fluorometer, sized with a Bioanalyzer 2100, and then quantified again using the KAPA Library Quantification kit. Each immunoSEQ 96-well plate was sequenced on its own single-read 150-cycle Illumina NextSeq 550 flow cell. Concerning the study's data processing: The immunoSEQ output contained only junctional sequences without quality scores, so filtering could not match that applied to full-length reads. To assign V/J genes and CDR3, sequences were annotated using PyIR, a Python wrapper for IgBLAST v1.9, with IMGT germline references. Reads were filtered out if the reads had weak V/J assignments (E-value above 1e-6), no CDR3, stop codons, out-of-frame junctions, or ambiguous translated residues. V3J clonotypes were defined as sequences sharing an identical inferred V gene, J gene, and CDR3 amino acid sequence. Percentage overlap between repertoires was calculated by dividing the number of shared unique clonotypes by the size of the smaller repertoire. Richness of each repertoire was evaluated using RTK rarefaction, the Chao1 estimator, and Recon v2.1 estimates of unobserved clonotypes. Generation probabilities for all TCRbeta clonotypes obtained by the gDNA method from a few donors were computed using OLGA. The source is immuneACCESS, and TCRdb retained only in-frame sequences with V and J called. Part of the clones is not carried over; for the studies checked, unresolved V genes explain less than half of this, and the remainder is unexplained. Clonal size and the V and J genes are those of that table, whereas D and trimming came from the DNA. The sample has about 610,000 clones on record, roughly 96% of them singletons. About 0.11% of the sample is held by the ten biggest clonotypes.

This TCR was recovered from a woman aged 25 to 39 in good health. Sequencing input: naive CD8+ T cells sorted from blood. Sample cell subset or site, as interpreted from the label and publication: CD45RA+CCR7+. The V gene is TRBV7-3 and the J gene is TRBJ2-3, with TRBD1 perhaps the D gene, on 5 matching bases. The CDR3 region: CASSPLGVAGDTQYF. The DNA sequence reads TGTGCCAGCAGCCCATTAGGGGTAGCTGGAGATACGCAGTATTTT. Reference TRBV7-3 and TRBJ2-3 genes cover what lies past the CDR3, so the full variable domain is GAGVSQTPSNKVTEKGKYVELRCDPISGHTALYWYRQSLGQGPEFLIYFQGTGAADDSGLPNDRFFAVRPEGSVSTLKIQRTERGDSAVYLCASSPLGVAGDTQYFGPGTRLTVL.